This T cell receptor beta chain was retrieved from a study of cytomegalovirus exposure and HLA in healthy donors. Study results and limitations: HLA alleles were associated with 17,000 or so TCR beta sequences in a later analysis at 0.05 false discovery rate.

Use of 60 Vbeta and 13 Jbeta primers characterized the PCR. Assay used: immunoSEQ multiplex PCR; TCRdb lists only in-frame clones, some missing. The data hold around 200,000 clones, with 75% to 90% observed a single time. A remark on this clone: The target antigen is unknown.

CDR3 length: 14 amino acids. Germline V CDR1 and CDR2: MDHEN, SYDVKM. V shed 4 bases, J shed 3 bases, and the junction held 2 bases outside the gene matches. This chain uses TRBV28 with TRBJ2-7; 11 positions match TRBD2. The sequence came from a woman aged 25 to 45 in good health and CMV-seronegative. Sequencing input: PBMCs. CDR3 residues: CASSSGLAVYEQYF. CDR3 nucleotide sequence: TGTGCCAGCAGTTCGGGACTAGCGGTCTACGAGCAGTACTTC.